The clone carrying this TCR beta chain was counted only a few times. The data derive from a study of blood T cell repertoires in COVID-19. Study-level background: Collection of acute and convalescent COVID-19 samples took place in the United States, Italy and Spain. T cells, B-cell-depleted T cells, or PBMCs provided the cDNA or gDNA that served as material.

Original methodology: Researchers report that nucleated cell counts were estimated from reference gene primer amplification. Clones were sequenced by immunoSEQ multiplex PCR, and TCRdb holds only the in-frame ones, with some missing. That table gives V, J and clone size, and the DNA gave D and trimming. The sample consists of around 110,000 clones, approximately 82% of them appearing once. The V and J ends lost 1 base and 7 bases, in that order; junction bases with no gene match: 2. Germline V gene lookup returns CDR1 SEHNR and CDR2 FQNEAQ (reference sequence). The CDR3 spans 14 residues. The V and J genes are TRBV7-9 and TRBJ1-4; 8 bases match TRBD1. This sequence was found in a man aged 65 to 79 with active or convalescent COVID-19. Material: peripheral blood. DNA for the CDR3: TGTGCCAGCAGCTTAGGGACAGGGAGTGAAAAACTGTTTTTT. Amino acids: CASSLGTGSEKLFF.